This TCR beta chain was captured in a study of T cell responses to AZD1222 COVID-19 vaccine. Study observations and caveats: At 160-218 and 743-854, vaccine-associated CD4 TCRs were dominant, and they spanned spike. Only after the peak T cell response were repertoires sampled. In a largely white British group with more females than males, clonal diversity was possibly underestimated.

Analysis merged second doses at about 4 or about 12 weeks. Sequencing used immunoSEQ multiplex PCR; TCRdb keeps in-frame clones, though not all of them. The repertoire has 120,000 to 150,000 clones, about 86% of them found once; the top ten carry over 4.5%. Germline V lookup: CDR1 MNHEY, CDR2 SVGAGI. V was pared by 6 bases and J by 0 bases, with 10 bases between. CDR3 length equals 14 residues. Concerning this clone: Its antigen remains unidentified.

The chain is built from TRBV6-5 and TRBJ2-3; D not certain. The clonotype was recovered from an adult who received the AZD1222 COVID-19 vaccine. This specimen was peripheral blood, taken 28 days after the second AZD1222 dose. CDR3 nucleotides: TGTGCCAGCAGGGCTACATTCAGCACAGATACGCAGTATTTT. It encodes CASRATFSTDTQYF.